Shown below are 11 T cell receptor beta chains from a single sample sequenced in a study of blood T cell repertoires in COVID-19. Clones were sequenced by immunoSEQ multiplex PCR, and TCRdb holds only the in-frame ones, with some missing. Of about 140,000 clones listed, roughly 89% are singletons. What was sequenced was peripheral blood. The receptors originated from a human donor in a cohort sampled during active COVID-19.

This sequence joins TRBV7-2 and TRBJ1-1; D not resolved. V lost 3 bases to trimming and J lost 1 base, with 6 bases between them. Germline V gene data show CDR1 as SGHTA and CDR2 as FQGNSA. The length of the CDR3 is 13 residues. The CDR3 coding sequence is TGTGCCAGCAGCTTTACAGAGAACACTGAAGCTTTCTTT. This sequence encodes CASSFTENTEAFF.

This clone was seen more than once but under ten times. The genes are TRBV27 and TRBJ1-4, with D possibly TRBD1 on 6 matching bases. CDR3 length: 14 amino acids. V was clipped by 6 bases and J by 5 bases, with 13 bases between them. Germline-derived CDR1 and CDR2 are MNHEY and SMNVEV (reference sequence). In DNA, the CDR3 is TGTGCCAGCAGCCCAGGGGCCCCGAATGAAAAACTGTTTTTT. It yields the protein CASSPGAPNEKLFF.

This clone was seen just once. Other DNA variants within this sample encode the same CDR3. The chain has TRBV5-4 and TRBJ2-5; maybe TRBD1 (6 bases). CDR3 length equals 14 residues. The V end was cut by 0 bases, the J end by 1 base, with 7 bases between. The germline CDR1 and CDR2 sequences are SGHNT and YYREEE (reference sequence). CDR3 DNA sequence: TGTGCCAGCAGCTTGGGCAGGGGCCAAGAGACCCAGTACTTC. Protein sequence: CASSLGRGQETQYF.

The chain links TRBV30 to TRBJ1-2; 8 bases fit TRBD1. Per the germline V gene, CDR1 is GTSNPN and CDR2 is SVGIG (reference sequence). This CDR3 has 13 residues. With V trimmed by 5 bases and J by 0 bases, 2 bases remained unmatched. CDR3 nucleotides: TGTGCCTGGGGACAGGGCTCTAACTATGGCTACACCTTC. This gives the protein CAWGQGSNYGYTF.

The gene calls are TRBV10-3 and TRBJ2-6; 7 bases are a match to TRBD2. This CDR3 spans 19 amino acids. From germline, CDR1 is ENHRY and CDR2 SYGVKD. V was pared by 1 base and J by 0 bases, with 9 bases of the junction left unmatched. The CDR3 is CAISEWGGRLSSGANVLTF. CDR3 sequence (DNA): TGTGCCATCAGTGAGTGGGGGGGACGGTTGAGCTCTGGGGCCAACGTCCTGACTTTC.

The chain couples TRBV9 to TRBJ2-3, with a tentative D call TRBD1 (5 bases). There are 14 residues in the CDR3. V was shortened by 4 bases and J by 2 bases, with 11 bases between the two germline ends. Germline loops: CDR1 SGDLS, CDR2 YYNGEE. The CDR3 sequence is CASSYRQNTDTQYF. CDR3 nucleotide sequence: TGTGCCAGCAGCTACCGACAGAACACAGATACGCAGTATTTT.

V and J are TRBV5-1 and TRBJ2-7, with a weak D call TRBD2 (6 bases). V was trimmed by 2 bases and J by 0 bases, leaving 6 bases between them. Germline CDR1 is SGHRS and CDR2 is YFSETQ. This CDR3 has 13 amino acids. CDR3 in DNA: TGCGCCAGCAGCTTTAGCGGCTCCTACGAGCAGTACTTC. Residues: CASSFSGSYEQYF.

V and J are TRBV30 and TRBJ1-5; 7 bases align to TRBD1. The J segment lost 5 bases and the V segment lost 0 bases, leaving 10 bases of the junction unmatched. Germline CDR1 GTSNPN, CDR2 SVGIG (reference sequence). This CDR3 contains 16 residues. The CDR3 region has the DNA TGTGCCTGGAGTGTATCGGCACTCAGGGGGTATCAGCCCCAGCATTTT. It encodes CAWSVSALRGYQPQHF.

The CDR3 DNA is TGCAGCGTTGACAAATCGGGACAGTACACTGAAGCTTTCTTT. This translates into CSVDKSGQYTEAFF. The chain employs TRBV29-1 and TRBJ1-1, with 7 bases aligning to TRBD1. From germline, CDR1 is SQVTM and CDR2 ANQGSEA. The ends lost 3 bases at V and 3 bases at J; junction bases unmatched: 7. CDR3 length equals 14 residues.

The chain carries TRBV10-2 and TRBJ1-5; 7 bases agree with TRBD1. Germline loops: CDR1 WSHSY, CDR2 SAAADI. There are 11 residues in the CDR3. V shed 0 bases and J 13 bases; nucleotides not matched to a gene: 0. Here the CDR3 DNA reads TGCGCCAGCAGTGAGTCGGGACAGCAGCATTTT. Translating gives CASSESGQQHF.

The chain has TRBV5-1 and TRBJ2-2; 8 bases match TRBD2. Germline trimming cut 4 bases from V and 2 bases from J; bases unmatched to any gene: 7. Germline V gene lookup returns CDR1 SGHRS and CDR2 YFSETQ. The CDR3 length is 16 residues. The CDR3 region is CASSPRGGANTGELFF. The CDR3, as DNA: TGCGCCAGCAGCCCCCGGGGGGGAGCTAACACCGGGGAGCTGTTTTTT. Complete variable domain (other parts from reference TRBV5-1 and TRBJ2-2): KAGVTQTPRYLIKTRGQQVTLSCSPISGHRSVSWYQQTPGQGLQFLFEYFSETQRNKGNFPGRFSGRQFSNSRSEMNVSTLELGDSALYLCASSPRGGANTGELFFGEGSRLTVL.